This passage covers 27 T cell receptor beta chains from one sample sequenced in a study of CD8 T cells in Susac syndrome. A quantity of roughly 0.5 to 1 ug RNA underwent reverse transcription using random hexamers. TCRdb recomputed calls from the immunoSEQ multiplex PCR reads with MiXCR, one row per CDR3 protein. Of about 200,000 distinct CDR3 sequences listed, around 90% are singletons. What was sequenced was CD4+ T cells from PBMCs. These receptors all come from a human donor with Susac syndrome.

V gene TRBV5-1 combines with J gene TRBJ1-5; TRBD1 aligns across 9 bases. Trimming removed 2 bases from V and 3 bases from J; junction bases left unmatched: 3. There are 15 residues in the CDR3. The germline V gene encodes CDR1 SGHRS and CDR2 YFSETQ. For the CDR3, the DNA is TGCGCCAGCAGCTTAGGGACAGGGTACAATCAGCCCCAGCATTTT. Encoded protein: CASSLGTGYNQPQHF.

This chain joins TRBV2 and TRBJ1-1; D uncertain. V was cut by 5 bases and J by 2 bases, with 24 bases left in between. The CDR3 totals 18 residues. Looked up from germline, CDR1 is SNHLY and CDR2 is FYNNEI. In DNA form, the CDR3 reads TGTGCCAGCAGTCAAGGTTTAGGTAGAGACCTAACTAACACTGAAGCTTTCTTT. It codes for CASSQGLGRDLTNTEAFF.

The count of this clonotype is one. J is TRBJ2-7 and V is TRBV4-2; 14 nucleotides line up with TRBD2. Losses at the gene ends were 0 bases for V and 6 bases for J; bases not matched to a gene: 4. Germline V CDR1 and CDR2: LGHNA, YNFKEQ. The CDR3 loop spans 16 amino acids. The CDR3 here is CASSQEGLAGAGEQYF. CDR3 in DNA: TGTGCCAGCAGCCAAGAGGGACTAGCGGGAGCAGGCGAGCAGTACTTC.

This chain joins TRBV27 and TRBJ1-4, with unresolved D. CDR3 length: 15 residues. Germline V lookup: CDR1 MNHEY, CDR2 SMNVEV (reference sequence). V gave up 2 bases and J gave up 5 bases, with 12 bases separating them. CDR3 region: CASSLKPGSNEKLFF. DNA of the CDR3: TGTGCCAGCAGTTTAAAGCCGGGGAGCAATGAAAAACTGTTTTTT. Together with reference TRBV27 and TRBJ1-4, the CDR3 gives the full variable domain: EAQVTQNPRYLITVTGKKLTVTCSQNMNHEYMSWYRQDPGLGLRQIYYSMNVEVTDKGDVPEGYKVSRKEKRNFPLILESPSPNQTSLYFCASSLKPGSNEKLFFGSGTQLSVL.

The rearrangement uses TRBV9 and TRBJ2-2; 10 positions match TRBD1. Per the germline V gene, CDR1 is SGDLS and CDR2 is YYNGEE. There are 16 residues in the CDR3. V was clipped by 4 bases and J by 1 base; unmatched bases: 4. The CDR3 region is CASSPGTGENTGELFF. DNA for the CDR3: TGTGCCAGCAGCCCCGGGACAGGGGAGAACACCGGGGAGCTGTTTTTT.

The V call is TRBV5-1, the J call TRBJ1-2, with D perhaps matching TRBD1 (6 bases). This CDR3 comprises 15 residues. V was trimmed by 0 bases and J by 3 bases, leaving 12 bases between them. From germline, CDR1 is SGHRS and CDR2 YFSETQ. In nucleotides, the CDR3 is TGCGCCAGCAGCTTGGGGCCAGGGGCAGACTATGGCTACACCTTC. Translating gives CASSLGPGADYGYTF.

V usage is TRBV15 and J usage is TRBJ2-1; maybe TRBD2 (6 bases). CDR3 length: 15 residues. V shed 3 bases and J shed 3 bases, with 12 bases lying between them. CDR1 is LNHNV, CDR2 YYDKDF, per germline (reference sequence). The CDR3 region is CATSRLGDFYNEQFF. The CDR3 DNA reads TGTGCCACCAGCAGGCTGGGGGACTTCTACAATGAGCAGTTCTTC.

The CDR3 loop reads CSVRTGWYNEQFF. The CDR3 nucleotides read TGCAGCGTTCGGACAGGGTGGTACAATGAGCAGTTCTTC. The chain links TRBV29-1 to TRBJ2-1; 8 bases align to TRBD1. The CDR3 runs to 13 residues. Germline V gene lookup returns CDR1 SQVTM and CDR2 ANQGSEA. The J segment lost 4 bases and the V segment lost 5 bases, leaving 4 bases of the junction unmatched.

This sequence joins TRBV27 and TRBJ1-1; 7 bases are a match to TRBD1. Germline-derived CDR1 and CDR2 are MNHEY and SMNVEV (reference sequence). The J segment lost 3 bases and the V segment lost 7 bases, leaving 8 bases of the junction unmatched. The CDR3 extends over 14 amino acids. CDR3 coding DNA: TGTGCCAGCAAATACAGGGGTTTATACACTGAAGCTTTCTTT. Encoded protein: CASKYRGLYTEAFF.

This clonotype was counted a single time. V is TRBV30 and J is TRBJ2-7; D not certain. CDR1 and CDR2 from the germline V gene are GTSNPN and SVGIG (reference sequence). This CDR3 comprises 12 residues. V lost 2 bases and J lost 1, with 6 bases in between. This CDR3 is CAWSTASYEQYF. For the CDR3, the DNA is TGTGCCTGGAGTACAGCGTCCTACGAGCAGTACTTC.

For the CDR3, the DNA is TGTGCCAGCAGTACGTGGGGGGACAGTGGAGCTTTCTTT. Its protein is CASSTWGDSGAFF. The rearrangement links TRBV12-3 or TRBV12-4 to TRBJ1-1; 7 bases line up with TRBD1. There are 13 residues in the CDR3. After removal of 5 bases from V and 10 bases from J, the junction contained 10 bases not matched to a gene.

The CDR3 sequence is CASSFGEWNYGYTF. CDR3 nucleotide sequence: TGTGCCAGCAGCTTTGGGGAGTGGAACTATGGCTACACCTTC. J is TRBJ1-2 and V is TRBV5-6; D uncertain. CDR1 and CDR2 (germline): SGHDT, YYEEEE. V was trimmed by 2 bases and J by 2 bases, leaving 10 bases between them. The CDR3 loop spans 14 amino acids.

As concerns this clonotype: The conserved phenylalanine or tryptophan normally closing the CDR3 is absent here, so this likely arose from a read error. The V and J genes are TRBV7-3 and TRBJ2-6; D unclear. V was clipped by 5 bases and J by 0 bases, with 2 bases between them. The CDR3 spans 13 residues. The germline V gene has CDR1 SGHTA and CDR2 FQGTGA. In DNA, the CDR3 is TGTGCCAGCAGCGACTCTGGGGCCAACGTCCTGACTTCC. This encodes CASSDSGANVLTS.

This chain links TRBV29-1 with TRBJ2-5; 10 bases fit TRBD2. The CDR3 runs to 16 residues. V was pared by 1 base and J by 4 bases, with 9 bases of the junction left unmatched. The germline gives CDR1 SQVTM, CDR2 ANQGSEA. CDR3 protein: CSVEGSSGSRVETQYF. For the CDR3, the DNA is TGCAGCGTTGAAGGTTCTAGCGGGAGCCGTGTAGAGACCCAGTACTTC.

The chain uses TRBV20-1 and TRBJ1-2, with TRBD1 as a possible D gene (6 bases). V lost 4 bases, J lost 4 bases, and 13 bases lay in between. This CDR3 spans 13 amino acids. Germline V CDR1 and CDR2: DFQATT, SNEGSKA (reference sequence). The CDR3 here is CSAIEEDSYGYTF. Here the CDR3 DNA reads TGCAGTGCTATAGAAGAGGACAGCTATGGCTACACCTTC.

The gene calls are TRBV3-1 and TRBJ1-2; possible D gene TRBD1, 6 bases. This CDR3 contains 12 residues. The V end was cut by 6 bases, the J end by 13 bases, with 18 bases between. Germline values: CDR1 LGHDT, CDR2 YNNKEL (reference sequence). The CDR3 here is CASRGPDSSPTF. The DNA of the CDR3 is TGTGCCAGCAGGGGACCGGACAGTTCACCCACCTTC.

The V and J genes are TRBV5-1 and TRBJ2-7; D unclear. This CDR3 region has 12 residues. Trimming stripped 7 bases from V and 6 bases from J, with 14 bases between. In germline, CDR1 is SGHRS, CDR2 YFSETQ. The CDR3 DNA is TGCGCCAGCGGCCAGACAATCACCGAGCAGTACTTC. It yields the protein CASGQTITEQYF.

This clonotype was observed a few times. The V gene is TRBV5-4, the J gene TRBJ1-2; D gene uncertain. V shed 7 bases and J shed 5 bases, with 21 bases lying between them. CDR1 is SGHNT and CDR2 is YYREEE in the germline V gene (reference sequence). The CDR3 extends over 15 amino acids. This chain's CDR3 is CASGRRILDNYGYTF. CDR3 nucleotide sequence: TGTGCCAGCGGAAGACGGATTCTAGACAATTATGGCTACACCTTC.

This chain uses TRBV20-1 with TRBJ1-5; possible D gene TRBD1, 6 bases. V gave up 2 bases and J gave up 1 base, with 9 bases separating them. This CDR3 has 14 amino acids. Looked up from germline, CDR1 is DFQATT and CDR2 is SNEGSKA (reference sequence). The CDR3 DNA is TGCAGTGCTAGATCGGACAGAAGCAATCAGCCCCAGCATTTT. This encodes CSARSDRSNQPQHF.

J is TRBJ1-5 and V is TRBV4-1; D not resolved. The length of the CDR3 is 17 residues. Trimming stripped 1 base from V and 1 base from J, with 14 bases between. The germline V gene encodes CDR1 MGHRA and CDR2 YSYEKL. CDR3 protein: CASSQVIRDLSNQPQHF. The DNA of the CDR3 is TGCGCCAGCAGCCAAGTTATCCGGGATTTGAGCAATCAGCCCCAGCATTTT.

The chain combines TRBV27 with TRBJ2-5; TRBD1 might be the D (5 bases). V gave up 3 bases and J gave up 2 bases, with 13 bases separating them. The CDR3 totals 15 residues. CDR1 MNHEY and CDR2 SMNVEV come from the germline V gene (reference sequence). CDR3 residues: CASSFFQGRQETQYF. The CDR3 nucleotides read TGTGCCAGCAGTTTTTTCCAGGGCCGTCAAGAGACCCAGTACTTC.

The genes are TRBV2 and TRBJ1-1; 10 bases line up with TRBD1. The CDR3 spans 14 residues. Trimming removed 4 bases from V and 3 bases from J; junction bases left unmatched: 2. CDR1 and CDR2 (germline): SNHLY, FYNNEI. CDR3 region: CASSADRGDTEAFF. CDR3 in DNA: TGTGCCAGCAGTGCGGACAGGGGGGACACTGAAGCTTTCTTT.

CDR3 sequence (DNA): TGCAGTGCTAGTAGTTGGGGACAGGGAAACACTGAAGCTTTCTTT. Its protein is CSASSWGQGNTEAFF. This chain links TRBV20-1 with TRBJ1-1, with 9 positions matching TRBD1. J gave up 2 bases and V 3 bases, and 7 bases lay outside the gene matches. The CDR3 is 15 amino acids. Germline loops: CDR1 DFQATT, CDR2 SNEGSKA (reference sequence).

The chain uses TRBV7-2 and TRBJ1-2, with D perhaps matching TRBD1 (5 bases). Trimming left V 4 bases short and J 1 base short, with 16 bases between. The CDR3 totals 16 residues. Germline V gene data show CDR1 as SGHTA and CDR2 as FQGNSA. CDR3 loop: CASSSGRRTDNYGYTF. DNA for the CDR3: TGTGCCAGCAGCTCGGGACGGAGAACCGATAACTATGGCTACACCTTC.

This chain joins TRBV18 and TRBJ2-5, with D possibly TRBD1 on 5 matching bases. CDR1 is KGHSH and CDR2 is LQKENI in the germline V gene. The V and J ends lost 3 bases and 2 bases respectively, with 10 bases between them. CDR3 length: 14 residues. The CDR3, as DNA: TGTGCCAGCTCACCGGGCAGGGAACAAGAGACCCAGTACTTC. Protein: CASSPGREQETQYF.

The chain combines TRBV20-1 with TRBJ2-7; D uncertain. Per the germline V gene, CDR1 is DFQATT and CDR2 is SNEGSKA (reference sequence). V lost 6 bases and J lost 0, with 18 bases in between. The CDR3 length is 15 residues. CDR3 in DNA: TGCAGTGCCCTAAATTCCCCGTACCTCTCCTACGAGCAGTACTTC. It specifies CSALNSPYLSYEQYF.

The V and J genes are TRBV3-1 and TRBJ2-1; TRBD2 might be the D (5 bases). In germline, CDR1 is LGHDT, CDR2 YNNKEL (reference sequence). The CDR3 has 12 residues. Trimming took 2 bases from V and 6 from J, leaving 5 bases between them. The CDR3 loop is CASSQTSNEQFF. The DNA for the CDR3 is TGTGCCAGCAGCCAAACTAGCAATGAGCAGTTCTTC.